The 5 T cell receptor beta chains below were found in one sample sequenced in a study of immune characterization of retroperitoneal liposarcoma. In TCRdb, the PCR reads were re-called with MiXCR into one record per CDR3 protein. The table shows approximately 2,000 distinct CDR3 sequences, with roughly two fifths occurring only once. What was sequenced was tumor tissue. The origin of the receptors is a male donor with retroperitoneal liposarcoma.

The chain uses TRBV10-1 and TRBJ2-3, with 8 nucleotides matching TRBD2. This CDR3 has 18 amino acids. Trimming at V came to 4 bases and at J to 6 bases, leaving 18 bases not matched to a gene. The V gene's germline CDR1 is WNHNN and CDR2 SYGVQD (reference sequence). The CDR3 DNA is TGCGCCAGCAGTGGAGGGCAGGGGCTCGCGGGAGGTTATGATACGCAGTATTTT. This gives the protein CASSGGQGLAGGYDTQYF.

The chain has TRBV6-2 or TRBV6-3 and TRBJ2-7; a possible D gene is TRBD2 (6 bases). Trimming removed 5 bases at V and 8 bases at J, with 10 bases between. This CDR3 is 11 amino acids long. Per the germline V gene, CDR1 is MNHEY and CDR2 is SVGEGT. As DNA, the CDR3 is TGTGCCAGCAGTCCCGGGACTCAGCAGTACTTC. It codes for CASSPGTQQYF.

This clonotype was observed a handful of times. In nucleotides, the CDR3 is TGTGCCAGCAGTTTGACGGCAGGGGGCAATGAGCAGTTCTTC. This encodes CASSLTAGGNEQFF. V gene TRBV12-3 or TRBV12-4 combines with J gene TRBJ2-1, with TRBD1 matching over 7 bases. The ends lost 3 bases at V and 6 bases at J; junction bases unmatched: 5. This CDR3 comprises 14 residues.

The count of this clonotype is one. The chain has TRBV10-2 and TRBJ1-4; TRBD1 might be the D (5 bases). Germline assignment: CDR1 WSHSY and CDR2 SAAADI. V shed 7 bases and J shed 0 bases, with 6 bases lying between them. This CDR3 contains 13 residues. In nucleotides, the CDR3 is TGCGCCAGCACGGGGGCAACTAATGAAAAACTGTTTTTT. This gives the protein CASTGATNEKLFF.

The chain combines TRBV6-5 with TRBJ2-1; 7 bases align to TRBD2. This CDR3 is built from 15 residues. The trim removed 5 bases at V and 8 bases at J, leaving 12 bases unmatched. Germline assignment: CDR1 MNHEY and CDR2 SVGAGI. CDR3 region: CASSEGARDYHEQFF. The CDR3 coding sequence is TGTGCCAGCAGTGAAGGGGCACGGGACTATCATGAGCAGTTCTTC.